One T cell receptor (beta chain) is described in this entry. Germline loops: CDR1 SGHTA, CDR2 FQGTGA. The J segment lost 7 bases and the V segment lost 5 bases, leaving 7 bases of the junction unmatched. The CDR3 has 15 residues. PCR employed 60 Vbeta and 13 Jbeta primers. Generated by immunoSEQ multiplex PCR, the TCRdb table keeps only in-frame clones and is missing some. The table records 150,000 to 200,000 clones, around 83% of them present only once. The data originate from a study of cytomegalovirus exposure and HLA in healthy donors. About the study: Roughly 80 million unique TCRs from HLA-typed donors were held in an early data release.

Sequenced material: PBMCs. This sequence joins TRBV7-3 and TRBJ2-2, with TRBD1 matching 10 bases. This clonotype originated in a man aged 18 to 30 in good health and CMV-seropositive. CDR3 nucleotides: TGTGCCAGCAGCGACGAGACAGGGGGCGGCGGGGAGCTGTTTTTT. This encodes CASSDETGGGGELFF.